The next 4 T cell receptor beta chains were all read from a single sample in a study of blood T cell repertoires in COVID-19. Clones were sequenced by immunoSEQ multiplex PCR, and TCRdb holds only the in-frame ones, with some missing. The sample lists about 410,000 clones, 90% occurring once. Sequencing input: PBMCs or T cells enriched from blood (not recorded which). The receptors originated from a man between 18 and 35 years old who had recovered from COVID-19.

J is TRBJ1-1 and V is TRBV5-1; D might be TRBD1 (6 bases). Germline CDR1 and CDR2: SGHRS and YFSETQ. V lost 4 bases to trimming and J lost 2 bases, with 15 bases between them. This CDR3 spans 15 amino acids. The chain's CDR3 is CASSLSGTTNTEAFF. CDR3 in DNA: TGCGCCAGCAGCCTTTCCGGGACAACCAACACTGAAGCTTTCTTT.

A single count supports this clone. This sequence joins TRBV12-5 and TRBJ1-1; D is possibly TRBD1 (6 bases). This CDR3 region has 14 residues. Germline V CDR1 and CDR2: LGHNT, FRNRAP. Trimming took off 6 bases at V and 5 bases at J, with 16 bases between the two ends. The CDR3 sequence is CASGPTQGWTEAFF. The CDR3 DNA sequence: TGTGCTAGTGGCCCGACACAGGGTTGGACTGAAGCTTTCTTT.

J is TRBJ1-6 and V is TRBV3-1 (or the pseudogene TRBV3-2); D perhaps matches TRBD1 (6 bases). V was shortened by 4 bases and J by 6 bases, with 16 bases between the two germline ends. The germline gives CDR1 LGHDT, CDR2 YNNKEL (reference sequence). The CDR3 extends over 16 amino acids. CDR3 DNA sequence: TGTGCCAGCAGCCCAAGTGTCAGGGGCGCTAATTCACCCCTCCACTTT. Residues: CASSPSVRGANSPLHF.

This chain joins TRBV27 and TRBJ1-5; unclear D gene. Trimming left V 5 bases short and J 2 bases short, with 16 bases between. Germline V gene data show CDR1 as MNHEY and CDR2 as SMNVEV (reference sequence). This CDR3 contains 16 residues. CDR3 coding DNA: TGTGCCAGCAGTCCTATCTCGTCGAATGGCAATCAGCCCCAGCATTTT. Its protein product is CASSPISSNGNQPQHF.